The present T cell receptor (beta chain) was sequenced within a study of blood T cell repertoires in COVID-19. For the study at large: T cells, B-cell-depleted T cells, or PBMCs supplied cDNA or gDNA.

It was during active infection that Seattle patients were enrolled and then longitudinally followed. Method: immunoSEQ multiplex PCR; TCRdb's copy keeps in-frame clones and lacks some. There are approximately 33,000 clones in the sample; 70% to 90% occur only once, and approximately 7.9% lies in the top ten. Germline trimming cut 0 bases from V and 2 bases from J; bases unmatched to any gene: 1. CDR3 size: 15 residues. Germline V gives CDR1 WNHNN, CDR2 SYGVQD (reference sequence). Sequenced material: peripheral blood. This chain uses TRBV10-1 with TRBJ2-1; 7 bases match TRBD1. This receptor was taken from a man between 60 and 70 years old with COVID-19, enrolled during active disease. As DNA, the CDR3 is TGCGCCAGCAGTGAGTCAGGGGGCCCCTACAATGAGCAGTTCTTC. Translated, it gives CASSESGGPYNEQFF.